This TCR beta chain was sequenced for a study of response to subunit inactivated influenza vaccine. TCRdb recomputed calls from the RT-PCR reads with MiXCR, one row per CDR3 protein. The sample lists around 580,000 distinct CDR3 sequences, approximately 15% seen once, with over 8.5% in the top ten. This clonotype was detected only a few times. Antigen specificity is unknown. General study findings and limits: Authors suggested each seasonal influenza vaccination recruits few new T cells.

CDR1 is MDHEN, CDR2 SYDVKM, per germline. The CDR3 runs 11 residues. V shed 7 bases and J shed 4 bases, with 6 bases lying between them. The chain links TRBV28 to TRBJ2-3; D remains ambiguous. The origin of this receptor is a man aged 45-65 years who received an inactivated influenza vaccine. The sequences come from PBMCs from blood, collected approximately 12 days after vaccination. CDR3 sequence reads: CASMWADTQYF. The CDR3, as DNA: TGTGCCAGCATGTGGGCAGATACGCAGTATTTT.